The subject of this entry is one T cell receptor beta chain. Its antigen is not yet known. The sample holds no much larger clone one base away, and base qualities are not on file. The method was the immunoSEQ multiplex PCR assay. TCRdb obtained this table from immuneACCESS and retained in-frame rearrangements with V and J assigned. These tables miss some clones; where compared with another copy, unresolved V genes account for less than half of the shortfall, and the remainder is unexplained. Within this sample are 25,000 to 35,000 clones, with around four fifths of them counted one time only. Jointly, the top ten make up 1.2% of the sample. This sample is drawn from a study of T cells in narcolepsy (dated by TCRdb to the late 2010s). Regarding the complete study: Patients with narcolepsy type 1 or type 2 (NT1, NT2) and healthy control donors were enrolled in the study. The study used TCR Vbeta sequencing to track clonotypes in blood and CSF while looking for autoreactive T cells in narcolepsy patients that target self-antigens of hypocretin neurons (hypocretin, TRIB2).

Memory CD4+ T cells were sorted ex vivo from peripheral blood of narcolepsy patients and healthy controls for TCR Vbeta sequencing. General findings and caveats noted by the study authors: Patients and controls had similar numbers of sequenced blood memory CD4+ clonotypes, with averages of around 39,000 in patients and some 33,000 in controls. HCRT-specific and TRIB2-specific autoreactive clonotypes were highlighted in plots that compared CD4+ T cell clonotypes in CSF versus blood from the same patient. According to the report, autoreactive clonotypes were detected serially in the blood of the same patients and of different patients, but not in healthy controls. Certain blood memory CD4+ repertoires from patients and controls had no sequences that matched autoreactive T cell clones.

The specimen was CD45RA- memory CD4+ T cells from PBMCs. The cell subset or site label, read with the paper, signifies: memory T cells sorted ex vivo from peripheral blood. The sequence was collected from a human donor with narcolepsy.

The CDR3 loop reads CASSPLVAGETGELFF. The DNA sequence reads TGTGCCAGCTCACCACTAGTTGCGGGAGAGACCGGGGAGCTGTTTTTT. The chain links TRBV18 with TRBJ2-2; TRBD2 fits 7 bases in the junction. The CDR1 and CDR2 encoded by the germline V gene are KGHSH and LQKENI. V is pruned by 1 base and J by 5 bases, leaving 7 bases of the junction without a gene match. Counted from cysteine to phenylalanine, this CDR3 has 16 amino acids. The CDR3 DNA has 48 bases and is translated from base 1.